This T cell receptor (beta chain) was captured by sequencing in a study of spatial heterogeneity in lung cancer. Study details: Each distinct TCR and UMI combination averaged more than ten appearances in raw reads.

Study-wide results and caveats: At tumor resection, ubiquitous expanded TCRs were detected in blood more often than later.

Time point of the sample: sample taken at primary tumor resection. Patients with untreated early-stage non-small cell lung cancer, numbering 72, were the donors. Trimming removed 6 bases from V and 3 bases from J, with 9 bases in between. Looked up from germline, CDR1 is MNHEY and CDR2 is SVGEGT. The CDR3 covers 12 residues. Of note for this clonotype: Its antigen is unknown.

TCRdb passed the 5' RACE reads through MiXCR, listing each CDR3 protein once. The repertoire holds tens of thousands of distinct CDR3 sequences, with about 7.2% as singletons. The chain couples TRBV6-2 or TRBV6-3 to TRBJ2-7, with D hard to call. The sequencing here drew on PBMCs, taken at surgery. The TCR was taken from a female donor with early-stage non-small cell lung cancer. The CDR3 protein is CASSPGYYEQYF. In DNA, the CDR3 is TGTGCCAGCAGCCCTGGGTACTACGAGCAGTACTTC.